The next 26 T cell receptor beta chains were all read from a single sample in a study of cytomegalovirus exposure and HLA in healthy donors. This PCR relied on a set of 60 Vbeta primers and 13 Jbeta primers. The protocol was immunoSEQ multiplex PCR, while the TCRdb copy is restricted to in-frame clones and leaves out a portion. The profile shows fewer than 250,000 clones, roughly 84% of them singletons. Material for sequencing was PBMCs. The receptors here all came from a boy aged 2 to 9 in good health and CMV-seronegative.

CDR3 bases: TGTGCCAGCAGCTTAGGGGGCCTGGGTCAGCCCCAGCATTTT. Translating gives CASSLGGLGQPQHF. The chain is built from TRBV13 and TRBJ1-5; D ambiguous. CDR1 and CDR2 from the germline V gene are PRHDT and FYEKMQ (reference sequence). With 0 bases removed from V and 6 bases from J, the gap between germline ends came to 9 bases. The CDR3 sequence is 14 residues long.

A single count supports this clone. The chain has TRBV27 and TRBJ2-1; 8 bases agree with TRBD2. This CDR3 has 13 residues. V dropped 6 bases and J dropped 8; count of bases not matched to a gene: 6. The germline V gene encodes CDR1 MNHEY and CDR2 SMNVEV (reference sequence). The CDR3 bases are TGTGCCAGCAGCCGGACTAGCCGCGATGAGCAGTTCTTC. This gives the protein CASSRTSRDEQFF.

The chain combines TRBV5-5 with TRBJ1-2; D is ambiguous. V dropped 4 bases and J dropped 1 base, with 11 bases sitting between them. The CDR3 has 14 residues. CDR1 is SGHKS, CDR2 YYEKEE, per germline (reference sequence). The CDR3 DNA follows: TGTGCCAGCAGCCTCTCCCGGGGTAACTATGGCTACACCTTC. This codes for CASSLSRGNYGYTF.

The V call is TRBV28, the J call TRBJ1-2; D unresolved. Per the germline V gene, CDR1 is MDHEN and CDR2 is SYDVKM. The CDR3 has 14 residues. V was cut by 2 bases and J by 1 base, with 8 bases left in between. The CDR3 region has the DNA TGTGCCAGCAGTTTAGTCGGGGTTAACTATGGCTACACCTTC. Encoded protein: CASSLVGVNYGYTF.

This clone was recorded only once. V and J are TRBV10-3 and TRBJ2-7; 9 positions agree with TRBD2. Germline CDR1 and CDR2: ENHRY and SYGVKD. V lost 8 bases, J lost 4 bases, and 6 bases stayed unmatched. The CDR3 extends over 13 amino acids. Here the CDR3 DNA reads TGTGCCATCGGTCTAGCGGGAAGGTACGAGCAGTACTTC. This sequence encodes CAIGLAGRYEQYF.

The CDR3 DNA reads TGTGCCAGTAGTATAGCTGGCAGGGCTCAGCCCCAGCATTTT. This codes for CASSIAGRAQPQHF. This chain connects TRBV19 to TRBJ1-5; TRBD1 might be the D (5 bases). This CDR3 region has 14 residues. Germline CDR1 and CDR2: LNHDA and SQIVND (reference sequence). V lost 1 base and J lost 6, with 10 bases in between. Looking up the rest from reference TRBV19 and TRBJ1-5 gives the full variable domain: DGGITQSPKYLFRKEGQNVTLSCEQNLNHDAMYWYRQDPGQGLRLIYYSQIVNDFQKGDIAEGYSVSREKKESFPLTVTSAQKNPTAFYLCASSIAGRAQPQHFGDGTRLSIL.

V usage is TRBV6-6 and J usage is TRBJ1-2; no firm D call. The CDR3 runs 13 residues. Looked up from germline, CDR1 is MNHNY and CDR2 is SVGAGI (reference sequence). With 2 bases removed from V and 3 bases from J, the gap between germline ends came to 7 bases. CDR3 residues: CASSYVQYYGYTF. The CDR3 region has the DNA TGTGCCAGCAGTTACGTACAGTACTATGGCTACACCTTC.

The CDR3 is CASSGSGYGYTF. CDR3 coding DNA: TGCGCCAGCAGCGGGAGTGGGTATGGCTACACCTTC. J is TRBJ1-2 and V is TRBV4-1; no clear D. Germline assignment: CDR1 MGHRA and CDR2 YSYEKL. The CDR3 runs 12 residues. V was pared by 5 bases and J by 5 bases, with 9 bases between.

V is TRBV6-1 and J is TRBJ1-5; the match to TRBD1 covers 7 bases. Trimming removed 5 bases from V and 6 bases from J; junction bases left unmatched: 10. The CDR3 is made up of 15 amino acids. CDR1 and CDR2 (germline): MNHNS, SASEGT. The CDR3 sequence: CASSKVGQGGQPQHF. Written as DNA, the CDR3 is TGTGCCAGCAGTAAAGTGGGCCAGGGGGGTCAGCCCCAGCATTTT.

DNA of the CDR3: TGTGCCAGCTCACCCGATAATTCACCCCTCCACTTT. Residues: CASSPDNSPLHF. The rearrangement joins TRBV18 to TRBJ1-6; no reliable D call. The length of the CDR3 is 12 residues. The germline CDR1 and CDR2 sequences are KGHSH and LQKENI. Trimming removed 3 bases from V and 5 bases from J, with 2 bases in between.

This clone has just a few counts. The rearrangement uses TRBV18 and TRBJ2-1, with 8 bases that match TRBD1. CDR1 and CDR2 from the germline V gene are KGHSH and LQKENI. The CDR3 contains 15 residues. J gave up 7 bases and V 2 bases, and 7 bases lay outside the gene matches. CDR3 in DNA: TGTGCCAGCTCACCAGGGCAGGGGGCTTGGAATGAGCAGTTCTTC. Its protein product is CASSPGQGAWNEQFF.

This clone was detected once. The V call is TRBV10-2, the J call TRBJ2-7; tentatively, D is TRBD2 (5 bases). With 7 bases removed from V and 2 bases from J, the gap between germline ends came to 18 bases. The CDR3 runs 15 residues. Germline CDR1 and CDR2: WSHSY and SAAADI. The CDR3 here is CASNGSGLGPYEQYF. The CDR3 DNA sequence: TGCGCCAGCAACGGATCAGGACTGGGCCCCTACGAGCAGTACTTC.

This chain joins TRBV7-9 and TRBJ1-4, with unresolved D. The V end was cut by 5 bases, the J end by 0 bases, with 13 bases between. The CDR3 totals 16 residues. Looked up from germline, CDR1 is SEHNR and CDR2 is FQNEAQ (reference sequence). The CDR3: CASSPTPIATNEKLFF. The CDR3 nucleotides read TGTGCCAGCAGCCCCACTCCGATTGCAACTAATGAAAAACTGTTTTTT.

The genes are TRBV30 and TRBJ1-2, with D unresolved. Germline V gives CDR1 GTSNPN, CDR2 SVGIG (reference sequence). The CDR3 loop spans 11 amino acids. The V end was cut by 2 bases, the J end by 8 bases, with 9 bases between. The DNA of the CDR3 is TGTGCCTGGAGTCGAGGAGACGGCTACACCTTC. Its translation: CAWSRGDGYTF. The full variable domain, in which reference TRBV30 and TRBJ1-2 provide the parts outside the CDR3, is SQTIHQWPATLVQPVGSPLSLECTVEGTSNPNLYWYRQAAGRGLQLLFYSVGIGQISSEVPQNLSASRPQDRQFILSSKKLLLSDSGFYLCAWSRGDGYTFGSGTRLTVV.

Of note for this clone: The CDR3 ends on some other residue instead of the conserved phenylalanine or tryptophan, so this is likely a read error. The limits of the CDR3 on the DNA are not certain, so only TCRdb's listed CDR3 is given. The rearrangement joins TRBV9 to TRBJ2-7; the listed D gene, TRBD2, was not tested against the DNA. With termini counted, the CDR3 has 10 amino acids. CDR1 and CDR2 (germline): SGDLS, YYNGEE. The chain's CDR3 is CASSVEGGSG.

This sequence joins TRBV10-3 and TRBJ1-3; no firm D call. With 5 bases removed from V and 4 bases from J, the gap between germline ends came to 12 bases. The CDR3 runs to 14 residues. CDR1 and CDR2 (germline): ENHRY, SYGVKD. CDR3 in DNA: TGTGCCATCAGTCCGGGATACTCGGGAAACACCATATATTTT. Translated: CAISPGYSGNTIYF.

This rearrangement joins TRBV7-8 to TRBJ1-5; a weak D match, TRBD1 (5 bases). This CDR3 has 17 amino acids. Trimming took 1 base from V and 6 from J, leaving 19 bases between them. Per germline, CDR1 SGHVS and CDR2 FQNEAQ. Here the CDR3 reads CASSLVSPGGGTQPQHF. The CDR3 DNA reads as TGTGCCAGCAGCTTAGTTTCACCCGGGGGGGGTACTCAGCCCCAGCATTTT.

This clone showed up just once. This CDR3 is CASSPPSTGEETQYF. The CDR3 DNA sequence: TGTGCCAGCAGTCCACCCAGCACGGGGGAAGAGACCCAGTACTTC. The V call is TRBV2, the J call TRBJ2-5; D may be TRBD2 (6 bases). The germline CDR1 and CDR2 sequences are SNHLY and FYNNEI. There are 15 residues in the CDR3. Trimming removed 5 bases at V and 3 bases at J, with 16 bases between.

The V gene is TRBV14, the J gene TRBJ2-2, with 12 bases that match TRBD2. This CDR3 contains 20 residues. The germline gives CDR1 SGHDN, CDR2 FVKESK. With 2 bases clipped from V and 2 bases from J, the junction kept 12 bases outside the gene matches. The CDR3 nucleotides are TGTGCCAGCAGCCAATTCCCCCCGACTAGCGGGGGACCCAACACCGGGGAGCTGTTTTTT. Its protein is CASSQFPPTSGGPNTGELFF.

With regard to this clone: The junction does not match germline at one end; this may be a read error. This chain connects TRBV11-2 to TRBJ1-1; D is ambiguous. The CDR3 covers 14 residues. The germline CDR1 and CDR2 sequences are SGHAT and FQNNGV. This CDR3 is CASSLVTLNTEAFF. The DNA of the CDR3 is TGTGCCAGCAGTTTAGTTACTCTGAACACTGAAGCTTTCTTT.

The chain recombines TRBV7-9 with TRBJ2-1; a possible D gene is TRBD2 (5 bases). CDR1 and CDR2 (germline): SEHNR, FQNEAQ (reference sequence). Trimming cost V 8 bases and J 7 bases, with 12 bases left between them. CDR3 length: 12 amino acids. In DNA form, the CDR3 reads TGTGCCAGCGTCCCGGCGGGTAATGAGCAGTTCTTC. Amino acids: CASVPAGNEQFF.

Only a few counts were recorded for this clone. The CDR3 DNA sequence: TGTGCCATCAGTAGGCGGTTCCCCTACGAGCAGTACTTC. Its translation: CAISRRFPYEQYF. The chain carries TRBV10-3 and TRBJ2-7; D gene unclear. The germline V gene has CDR1 ENHRY and CDR2 SYGVKD. V dropped 5 bases and J dropped 2 bases, with 10 bases sitting between them. There are 13 residues in the CDR3.

This chain connects TRBV29-1 to TRBJ1-2; 7 bases match TRBD1. CDR1 and CDR2 from the germline V gene are SQVTM and ANQGSEA. The junction had 4 bases not matched to a gene; V was cut back by 5 bases and J by 4 bases. The CDR3 sequence is 12 residues long. The CDR3 loop reads CSVPDRVYGYTF. CDR3 nucleotides: TGCAGCGTTCCCGACAGGGTCTATGGCTACACCTTC.

The table lists this clone with a few counts. V gene TRBV30 combines with J gene TRBJ1-2; 9 bases align to TRBD1. The CDR3 runs to 13 residues. Per germline, CDR1 GTSNPN and CDR2 SVGIG (reference sequence). J gave up 8 bases and V 4 bases, and 8 bases lay outside the gene matches. The DNA of the CDR3 is TGTGCCTGGACTAACAGGGGGCTGGAAGGCTACACCTTC. Residues: CAWTNRGLEGYTF.

This chain uses TRBV5-4 with TRBJ2-2, with D maybe TRBD2 (6 bases). The V end was cut by 1 base, the J end by 4 bases, with 14 bases between. The CDR3 has 16 residues. Germline CDR1 SGHNT, CDR2 YYREEE (reference sequence). Here the CDR3 DNA reads TGTGCCAGCAGCTTGAGGCGGAGGGGAATCACCGGGGAGCTGTTTTTT. Amino acids: CASSLRRRGITGELFF.

The chain couples TRBV19 to TRBJ1-6; 7 positions agree with TRBD1. CDR3 size: 15 residues. Germline CDR1 is LNHDA and CDR2 is SQIVND (reference sequence). V lost 5 bases and J lost 8; bases outside the gene matches: 9. The CDR3, as DNA: TGTGCCAGTAGTCCATCCACAGGGGAGGATTCACCCCTCCACTTT. Protein sequence: CASSPSTGEDSPLHF.